These T cell receptor beta chains were read from a single sample in a study of response to subunit inactivated influenza vaccine. TCRdb reprocessed the RT-PCR reads via MiXCR and lists one record per CDR3 protein. This sample has 550,000 to 650,000 distinct CDR3 sequences, with about 11% found just once. The sequencing here drew on PBMCs from blood, taken on the day of vaccination. The receptors were gathered from a middle-aged man who received an inactivated influenza vaccine. The CDR3 runs from the conserved cysteine through the conserved F or W. A D gene is named only where the DNA matches it firmly. Clone size is given for some rows only: seen once, a few or many times, or a class if the clone is expanded.

CDR3nt: TGCGCCAGCAGCTTTGAGGGAGGGGAAAAAAACTATGGCTACACCTTC
CDR3aa: CASSFEGGEKNYGYTF
j_gene: TRBJ1-2
d_gene: .
abundance: few
v_gene: TRBV5-1

CDR3nt: TGTGCCAGCAGCGTAGCGGACGGCTGGCCAGATACGCAGTATTTT
CDR3aa: CASSVADGWPDTQYF
j_gene: TRBJ2-3
d_gene: .
abundance: many
v_gene: TRBV9

CDR3nt: TGCGCCAGCAGCCCAACGGAACGCAATACGCAGTATTTT
CDR3aa: CASSPTERNTQYF
j_gene: TRBJ2-3
d_gene: .
abundance: few
v_gene: TRBV4-3

CDR3nt: TGCGCCAGCAGCCAAGAGGTCCGCACAGATACGCAGTATTTT
CDR3aa: CASSQEVRTDTQYF
j_gene: TRBJ2-3
d_gene: .
abundance: many
v_gene: TRBV4-3

CDR3nt: TGTGCCACCAGTGATGACCGACGCAAAGGGGCAGATACGCAGTATTTT
CDR3aa: CATSDDRRKGADTQYF
j_gene: TRBJ2-3
d_gene: .
abundance: .
v_gene: TRBV24-1

CDR3nt: TGTGCCAGCAGTTTCCCGAGAGGTGAGCAGTTCTTC
CDR3aa: CASSFPRGEQFF
j_gene: TRBJ2-1
d_gene: .
abundance: .
v_gene: TRBV12-3/TRBV12-4

CDR3nt: TGTGCCACCAGCAGCCATAGGGGCTACGAGCAGTACTTC
CDR3aa: CATSSHRGYEQYF
j_gene: TRBJ2-7
d_gene: .
abundance: few
v_gene: TRBV15

CDR3nt: TGTGCCAGCAGCCTAAAAGGACAGGGCGGTAGAGGCAATCAGCCCCAGCATTTT
CDR3aa: CASSLKGQGGRGNQPQHF
j_gene: TRBJ1-5
d_gene: TRBD1
abundance: .
v_gene: TRBV6-1

CDR3nt: TGCGCCAGCAGCCAAGAGGCGGGAGGATTCTACAATGAGCAGTTCTTC
CDR3aa: CASSQEAGGFYNEQFF
j_gene: TRBJ2-1
d_gene: TRBD2
abundance: few
v_gene: TRBV4-3

CDR3nt: TGTGCCACCAGCAGAGAAGTAGCAGGGACCTACGAGCAGTACTTC
CDR3aa: CATSREVAGTYEQYF
j_gene: TRBJ2-7
d_gene: .
abundance: few
v_gene: TRBV15

CDR3nt: TGTGCCAGCAGTTACTACGCTAACTATGGCTACACCTTC
CDR3aa: CASSYYANYGYTF
j_gene: TRBJ1-2
d_gene: .
abundance: few
v_gene: TRBV6-5

CDR3nt: TGTGCCAGCCGGAGAGGCGGGGGCCTTAACAATGAGCAGTTCTTC
CDR3aa: CASRRGGGLNNEQFF
j_gene: TRBJ2-1
d_gene: .
abundance: many
v_gene: TRBV6-2/TRBV6-3

CDR3nt: TGTGCCAGCAGTGATTGGTCAGCTCATTCGGTCGGGTTCTCTGGGGCCAACGTCCTGACTTTC
CDR3aa: CASSDWSAHSVGFSGANVLTF
j_gene: TRBJ2-6
d_gene: .
abundance: few
v_gene: TRBV2

CDR3nt: TGTGCCAGCAGCTTATCGGGGGCGCTGGGCACCGGGGAGCTGTTTTTT
CDR3aa: CASSLSGALGTGELFF
j_gene: TRBJ2-2
d_gene: .
abundance: few
v_gene: TRBV7-6

CDR3nt: TGCGCCAGCAGCTTGAAGGACGGATCGAGAATCGATGAGCAGTTCTTC
CDR3aa: CASSLKDGSRIDEQFF
j_gene: TRBJ2-1
d_gene: .
abundance: many
v_gene: TRBV5-1

CDR3nt: TGCAGTGCTACCAAGTCCTACAATGAGCAGTTCTTC
CDR3aa: CSATKSYNEQFF
j_gene: TRBJ2-1
d_gene: .
abundance: few
v_gene: TRBV20-1

CDR3nt: TGTGCCAGAGGGACCCCTGGCCCTCTTTCGGATTCCTACGAGCAGTACTTC
CDR3aa: CARGTPGPLSDSYEQYF
j_gene: TRBJ2-7
d_gene: .
abundance: many
v_gene: TRBV6-2/TRBV6-3

CDR3nt: TGTGCCACGATAAGGGAGTTATTGAACACCGGGGAGCTGTTTTTT
CDR3aa: CATIRELLNTGELFF
j_gene: TRBJ2-2
d_gene: .
abundance: many
v_gene: TRBV10-3

CDR3nt: TGTGCCAGTCGGGAGGTAGGAGGAAACATTCAGTACTTC
CDR3aa: CASREVGGNIQYF
j_gene: TRBJ2-4
d_gene: TRBD2
abundance: few
v_gene: TRBV11-2

CDR3nt: TGTGCCAGCAGCCCCCGGACAGGGGAGGTGTCCGGGGAGCTGTTTTTT
CDR3aa: CASSPRTGEVSGELFF
j_gene: TRBJ2-2
d_gene: TRBD1
abundance: few
v_gene: TRBV9

CDR3nt: TGTGCCAGCAGCCCGGATCCCGGGGCAACTAATGAAAAACTGTTTTTT
CDR3aa: CASSPDPGATNEKLFF
j_gene: TRBJ1-4
d_gene: .
abundance: few
v_gene: TRBV11-2

CDR3nt: TGTGCCAGCAGCTTAAGACCGGACACCGGGGAGCTGTTTTTT
CDR3aa: CASSLRPDTGELFF
j_gene: TRBJ2-2
d_gene: .
abundance: many
v_gene: TRBV7-2

CDR3nt: TGTGCCAGCAGTGAAGCCCCAAGTGGGGGCCAAGAGACCCAGTACTTC
CDR3aa: CASSEAPSGGQETQYF
j_gene: TRBJ2-5
d_gene: .
abundance: few
v_gene: TRBV2

CDR3nt: TGTGCCAGCAGCCCAAACCGCCAGGGGCGCGGTTCCTTC
CDR3aa: CASSPNRQGRGSF
j_gene: TRBJ1-2
d_gene: .
abundance: .
v_gene: TRBV27

CDR3nt: TGTGCCAGCAGGGGACAGCCCCAGCATTTT
CDR3aa: CASRGQPQHF
j_gene: TRBJ1-5
d_gene: .
abundance: .
v_gene: TRBV12-3/TRBV12-4

CDR3nt: TGTGCCAGCACCCTTGGAGGGAGTGAAAAACTGTTTTTT
CDR3aa: CASTLGGSEKLFF
j_gene: TRBJ1-4
d_gene: .
abundance: .
v_gene: TRBV12-3/TRBV12-4

CDR3nt: TGTGCCAGCGGCGGACAGACCTTTGGAGATACGCAGTATTTT
CDR3aa: CASGGQTFGDTQYF
j_gene: TRBJ2-3
d_gene: .
abundance: few
v_gene: TRBV4-2

CDR3nt: TGCGCCAGCAGCTTGGGAACAGGGGGCTCCTATAATTCACCCCTCCACTTT
CDR3aa: CASSLGTGGSYNSPLHF
j_gene: TRBJ1-6
d_gene: TRBD1
abundance: many
v_gene: TRBV5-1

CDR3nt: TGTGCCAGCAGTCCACGTGGGTTCATGAACACTGAAGCTTTCTTT
CDR3aa: CASSPRGFMNTEAFF
j_gene: TRBJ1-1
d_gene: .
abundance: .
v_gene: TRBV27

CDR3nt: TGTGCCAGCGACGGGGGATACGAGCAGTACTTC
CDR3aa: CASDGGYEQYF
j_gene: TRBJ2-7
d_gene: .
abundance: .
v_gene: TRBV7-9

CDR3nt: TGCGCCAGCAGCCCAATCGGTGGTGGGGATTCACCCCTCCACTTT
CDR3aa: CASSPIGGGDSPLHF
j_gene: TRBJ1-6
d_gene: .
abundance: .
v_gene: TRBV5-1

CDR3nt: TGTGCCATCAGTGAGTCCGCAGGGCAAGAGACCCAGTACTTC
CDR3aa: CAISESAGQETQYF
j_gene: TRBJ2-5
d_gene: .
abundance: many
v_gene: TRBV10-3

CDR3nt: TGTGCCAGCAGCCAAGTGAGTAGCGCCTACGAGCAGTACTTC
CDR3aa: CASSQVSSAYEQYF
j_gene: TRBJ2-7
d_gene: .
abundance: .
v_gene: TRBV4-2

CDR3nt: TGTGCCAGCAGCTTTTCTAGGCGCCCCCGCACAGATACGCAGTATTTT
CDR3aa: CASSFSRRPRTDTQYF
j_gene: TRBJ2-3
d_gene: .
abundance: many
v_gene: TRBV7-9

CDR3nt: TGCGCCAGCAGCTTTACCGGGACACCCGAACTTGAAGCTTTCTTT
CDR3aa: CASSFTGTPELEAFF
j_gene: TRBJ1-1
d_gene: .
abundance: .
v_gene: TRBV5-1

CDR3nt: TGTGCCAGCAGTTTACGCTACGACAGGGGGGCGGTTTTGGGCACCGGGGAGCTGTTTTTT
CDR3aa: CASSLRYDRGAVLGTGELFF
j_gene: TRBJ2-2
d_gene: TRBD1
abundance: few
v_gene: TRBV12-3/TRBV12-4

CDR3nt: TGTGCCAGCAGTTACTCCTACAAGGGGAACTATGGCTACACCTTC
CDR3aa: CASSYSYKGNYGYTF
j_gene: TRBJ1-2
d_gene: .
abundance: .
v_gene: TRBV6-5

CDR3nt: TGTGCCAGCAGGGCTCGGGGGGAGCATGGCTACACCTTC
CDR3aa: CASRARGEHGYTF
j_gene: TRBJ1-2
d_gene: .
abundance: .
v_gene: TRBV6-1

CDR3nt: TGTGCCAGCAGCCAAGGACTAGCAAACACAGATACGCAGTATTTT
CDR3aa: CASSQGLANTDTQYF
j_gene: TRBJ2-3
d_gene: TRBD2
abundance: few
v_gene: TRBV3-1

CDR3nt: TGTGCCAGCAGCCGGGGAGGGAAGGGCCACGAGCAGTACTTC
CDR3aa: CASSRGGKGHEQYF
j_gene: TRBJ2-7
d_gene: TRBD2
abundance: .
v_gene: TRBV3-1

CDR3nt: TGTGCCAGCAGCTTCGGGGTCTACGAGCAGTACTTC
CDR3aa: CASSFGVYEQYF
j_gene: TRBJ2-7
d_gene: .
abundance: many
v_gene: TRBV7-9

CDR3nt: TGTGCCAGCAGTCGCACTTGGAATCAGCCCCAGCATTTT
CDR3aa: CASSRTWNQPQHF
j_gene: TRBJ1-5
d_gene: .
abundance: .
v_gene: TRBV6-6

CDR3nt: TGCGCCAGCAGCCAAGATCTAGTACGGACAGGGATCCTCCATGAGCAGTTCTTC
CDR3aa: CASSQDLVRTGILHEQFF
j_gene: TRBJ2-1
d_gene: TRBD1
abundance: few
v_gene: TRBV4-3

CDR3nt: TGTGCCAGCAGTGGGACGGTGAACACTGAAGCTTTCTTT
CDR3aa: CASSGTVNTEAFF
j_gene: TRBJ1-1
d_gene: .
abundance: .
v_gene: TRBV12-3/TRBV12-4

CDR3nt: TGCAGTCCTATGGGGCAGAACTCCTACGAGCAGTACTTC
CDR3aa: CSPMGQNSYEQYF
j_gene: TRBJ2-7
d_gene: .
abundance: few
v_gene: TRBV20-1

CDR3nt: TGTGCCAGCAGCTTCCAGCGGAGTATAGCCAAAAACATTCAGTACTTC
CDR3aa: CASSFQRSIAKNIQYF
j_gene: TRBJ2-4
d_gene: .
abundance: .
v_gene: TRBV7-2

CDR3nt: TGCGCCAGCAGCCTGGGACCGCTTAATTCACCCCTCCACTTT
CDR3aa: CASSLGPLNSPLHF
j_gene: TRBJ1-6
d_gene: .
abundance: many
v_gene: TRBV5-1

CDR3nt: TGTGCCAGCAACCGTCTGGGCGCAGATACGCAGTATTTT
CDR3aa: CASNRLGADTQYF
j_gene: TRBJ2-3
d_gene: .
abundance: .
v_gene: TRBV27

CDR3nt: TGTGCCAGCAGCTCGAGCACTGAAGCTTTCTTT
CDR3aa: CASSSSTEAFF
j_gene: TRBJ1-1
d_gene: .
abundance: many
v_gene: TRBV11-2

CDR3nt: TGTGCCAGCAACATACTAGCGGGGGGGATAGGGGACGAGCAGTACTTC
CDR3aa: CASNILAGGIGDEQYF
j_gene: TRBJ2-7
d_gene: TRBD2
abundance: few
v_gene: TRBV7-2

CDR3nt: TGTGCCAGCAGTGGCTACCGGTCGCAGGGCAATGAGCAGTTCTTC
CDR3aa: CASSGYRSQGNEQFF
j_gene: TRBJ2-1
d_gene: .
abundance: .
v_gene: TRBV6-2/TRBV6-3

CDR3nt: TGTGCCAGCAGGGGTCCGGCAAAACCTCGGGACGAGCAGTACTTC
CDR3aa: CASRGPAKPRDEQYF
j_gene: TRBJ2-7
d_gene: .
abundance: many
v_gene: TRBV28

CDR3nt: TGCAGTGCTCGGGGTCAGGGGGTATGGGCAGATACGCAGTATTTT
CDR3aa: CSARGQGVWADTQYF
j_gene: TRBJ2-3
d_gene: TRBD1
abundance: .
v_gene: TRBV20-1

CDR3nt: TGTGCCAGCACCTTAGGGACAGGGAATGAGCAGTTCTTC
CDR3aa: CASTLGTGNEQFF
j_gene: TRBJ2-1
d_gene: TRBD1
abundance: few
v_gene: TRBV12-3/TRBV12-4

CDR3nt: TGTGCCAGCTCACCAGTAACTAGTGTGGGAGATACGCAGTATTTT
CDR3aa: CASSPVTSVGDTQYF
j_gene: TRBJ2-3
d_gene: .
abundance: few
v_gene: TRBV18

CDR3nt: TGTGCCAGCAGCGTAGCGCTAGCGGGATACACAGATACGCAGTATTTT
CDR3aa: CASSVALAGYTDTQYF
j_gene: TRBJ2-3
d_gene: TRBD2
abundance: .
v_gene: TRBV9

CDR3nt: TGCGCCAGCAGCCATATACAGGGGGCTGTCACAGATACGCAGTATTTT
CDR3aa: CASSHIQGAVTDTQYF
j_gene: TRBJ2-3
d_gene: TRBD1
abundance: .
v_gene: TRBV4-3

CDR3nt: TGCAGTGCTAGCTCGGTTAGCTCCTACGAGCAGTACTTC
CDR3aa: CSASSVSSYEQYF
j_gene: TRBJ2-7
d_gene: .
abundance: few
v_gene: TRBV20-1

CDR3nt: TGTGCCAGCAGAGGGACTAGCGGGGGTGAGACCCAGTACTTC
CDR3aa: CASRGTSGGETQYF
j_gene: TRBJ2-5
d_gene: TRBD2
abundance: many
v_gene: TRBV6-2/TRBV6-3